This T cell receptor (beta chain) was found in a study of early T cells in non-severe SARS-CoV-2 infection. TCRdb itself ran the 5' RACE reads through MiXCR, one entry per CDR3 protein. The profile shows about 130,000 distinct CDR3 sequences, more than 12% of them singletons. This receptor was taken from an adult who was a healthcare worker with PCR-confirmed SARS-CoV-2 infection or an uninfected control (not recorded which). Sample: whole blood.

This CDR3 is CSARFAPRGDTEAFF. The CDR3 coding sequence is TGCAGTGCTAGATTCGCACCCCGGGGGGACACTGAAGCTTTCTTT. The J gene is TRBJ1-1, the V gene TRBV20-1; D is perhaps TRBD1 (5 bases). There are 15 residues in the CDR3. With 2 bases removed from V and 3 bases from J, the gap between germline ends came to 16 bases. Germline V gene data show CDR1 as DFQATT and CDR2 as SNEGSKA (reference sequence).